This record concerns one T cell receptor beta chain sequence. TCRdb's table, derived via immunoSEQ multiplex PCR, lists solely in-frame clones and lacks some. The sample lists around 230,000 clones; under 90% were seen once. This sample was taken from a study of blood T cell repertoires in COVID-19. This CDR3 has 17 residues. Germline V gene sequence: CDR1 MNHEY, CDR2 SMNVEV (reference sequence). The V and J ends lost 6 bases and 6 bases respectively, with 25 bases between them. This TCR derives from a man aged 50 or older with COVID-19, enrolled during active disease. The chain links TRBV27 to TRBJ2-3, with D maybe TRBD1 (6 bases). Sequenced input: peripheral blood. The CDR3: CASSQSPGQSRKDTQYF. The DNA of the CDR3 is TGTGCCAGCAGCCAATCCCCCGGACAGTCCCGTAAGGATACGCAGTATTTT.